These 17 T cell receptor beta chains were all obtained from the same sample, sequenced in a study of shared clonotypes between healthy human individuals. Here immunoSEQ multiplex PCR was the method, and the copy in TCRdb shows in-frame clones only, minus some. The table shows more than 2,000,000 clones, with over 90% occurring only once. Sequencing used naive CD4+ T cells from PBMCs. Indicated subset: CD45RA+ positively selected. The source is a man between 18 and 35 years old in good health. Some clones in this sample may be carry-over from other donors' samples.

J is TRBJ2-1 and V is TRBV7-9, with TRBD2 matching over 8 bases. Per germline, CDR1 SEHNR and CDR2 FQNEAQ (reference sequence). CDR3 size: 17 residues. With 0 bases clipped from V and 9 bases from J, the junction kept 13 bases outside the gene matches. The CDR3 is CASSLASPSGSMGEQFF. The CDR3 DNA reads TGTGCCAGCAGCTTAGCGTCGCCCAGCGGGAGTATGGGTGAGCAGTTCTTC.

The chain carries TRBV6-4 and TRBJ1-1; no clear D. V shed 6 bases and J shed 4 bases, with 9 bases lying between them. The CDR3 has 12 amino acids. CDR1 and CDR2 (germline): MRHNA, SNTAGT. The CDR3 region has the DNA TGTGCCAGCAGGGGGTTGGCCACTGAAGCTTTCTTT. Protein product: CASRGLATEAFF.

The J gene is TRBJ1-1, the V gene TRBV5-6; 8 bases are shared with TRBD1. The V and J ends lost 4 bases and 3 bases, in that order; junction bases with no gene match: 17. The CDR3 consists of 18 residues. The germline V gene encodes CDR1 SGHDT and CDR2 YYEEEE. CDR3 in amino acids: CASSPRTGFSSMDTEAFF. Written as DNA, the CDR3 is TGTGCCAGCAGCCCCCGGACAGGGTTTTCATCGATGGACACTGAAGCTTTCTTT. Looking up the rest from reference TRBV5-6 and TRBJ1-1 gives the full variable domain: DAGVTQSPTHLIKTRGQQVTLRCSPKSGHDTVSWYQQALGQGPQFIFQYYEEEERQRGNFPDRFSGHQFPNYSSELNVNALLLGDSALYLCASSPRTGFSSMDTEAFFGQGTRLTVV.

The V gene is TRBV18, the J gene TRBJ2-7, with 10 bases fitting TRBD2. CDR1 and CDR2 (germline): KGHSH, LQKENI. Unmatched junction bases numbered 8, after V lost 2 bases and J lost 4 bases. This CDR3 is 16 amino acids long. In DNA, the CDR3 is TGTGCCAGCTCACCATCCCCTGTAGCGGGAGGTTACGAGCAGTACTTC. It codes for CASSPSPVAGGYEQYF.

This clone was recorded once. The chain carries TRBV23-1 and TRBJ2-7; perhaps TRBD1 as D (6 bases). TRBV23-1 belongs to the ORF category, with a function that is uncertain. This CDR3 is 17 amino acids long. V lost 3 bases and J 3 bases, leaving 21 bases between the germline ends. The CDR3 DNA follows: TGCGCCAGCAGTCAGGGGGCACCCCCACTGGCGGACTACGAGCAGTACTTC. As protein: CASSQGAPPLADYEQYF.

J is TRBJ1-3 and V is TRBV5-1; D is perhaps TRBD1 (6 bases). The germline gives CDR1 SGHRS, CDR2 YFSETQ. V was trimmed by 0 bases and J by 5 bases, leaving 9 bases between them. This CDR3 has 14 residues. The CDR3 protein is CASSLGDTRNTIYF. CDR3 in DNA: TGCGCCAGCAGCTTGGGGGACACCCGAAACACCATATATTTT.

The CDR3 sequence: CASSPQGLEAKNIQYF. In nucleotides, the CDR3 is TGTGCCAGCAGTCCACAGGGTCTTGAGGCCAAAAACATTCAGTACTTC. The genes are TRBV28 and TRBJ2-4; D perhaps matches TRBD1 (6 bases). Trimming removed 5 bases at V and 1 base at J, with 15 bases between. The CDR3 spans 16 residues. Germline CDR1 MDHEN, CDR2 SYDVKM.

The chain has TRBV27 and TRBJ2-6; 8 nucleotides line up with TRBD1. Trimming at V came to 8 bases and at J to 0 bases, leaving 9 bases not matched to a gene. Germline V lookup: CDR1 MNHEY, CDR2 SMNVEV (reference sequence). CDR3 length equals 17 residues. The CDR3 bases are TGTGCCAGCCGCCGGGACAGGATTAGCTCTGGGGCCAACGTCCTGACTTTC. It encodes CASRRDRISSGANVLTF.

This chain joins TRBV4-1 and TRBJ2-7, with 10 bases identical to TRBD2. Trimming at V came to 1 base and at J to 5 bases, leaving 11 bases not matched to a gene. CDR1 MGHRA and CDR2 YSYEKL come from the germline V gene. CDR3 length equals 17 residues. CDR3: CASSQVSGRAHRDEQYF. The CDR3 DNA sequence: TGCGCCAGCAGCCAAGTGAGCGGGAGGGCCCATAGGGACGAGCAGTACTTC.

The chain joins TRBV7-9 to TRBJ2-1, with unresolved D. Trimming left V 1 base short and J 2 bases short, with 12 bases between. This CDR3 has 16 residues. Germline V CDR1 and CDR2: SEHNR, FQNEAQ (reference sequence). The CDR3, as DNA: TGTGCCAGCAGCTTAGAATGGGAATTTCCCTACAATGAGCAGTTCTTC. Translating gives CASSLEWEFPYNEQFF.

About this clone: The identical CDR3 is also encoded by other nucleotide sequences in the sample. The chain employs TRBV5-1 and TRBJ2-5; 10 positions match TRBD1. Unmatched junction bases numbered 2, after V lost 3 bases and J lost 3 bases. This CDR3 region has 14 residues. Germline CDR1 reads SGHRS; CDR2 reads YFSETQ. The CDR3 region has the DNA TGCGCCAGCAGCTCCGGGACAGGGGAAGAGACCCAGTACTTC. Amino acids: CASSSGTGEETQYF.

The chain uses TRBV5-1 and TRBJ2-2; perhaps TRBD1 as D (7 bases). CDR1 is SGHRS, CDR2 YFSETQ, per germline. This CDR3 is built from 14 residues. Trimming removed 7 bases from V and 4 bases from J, with 14 bases in between. The CDR3 DNA reads as TGCGCCAGCGGGCAGGGGGGACGCACCGGGGAGCTGTTTTTT. Its protein is CASGQGGRTGELFF.

Remarks on this clone: Other DNA sequences from this sample encode an identical CDR3 as well. CDR3 sequence reads: CASSLGRDEQYF. The CDR3 DNA reads as TGCGCCAGCAGCTTGGGAAGGGACGAGCAGTACTTC. The chain employs TRBV5-1 and TRBJ2-7; no reliable D call. Trimming removed 0 bases from V and 5 bases from J, with 6 bases in between. The CDR3 runs 12 residues. Germline V gives CDR1 SGHRS, CDR2 YFSETQ.

To note about this clone: The same CDR3 arises from other DNA sequences in this sample as well. V usage is TRBV7-2 and J usage is TRBJ1-3; D remains unclear. V shed 5 bases and J shed 0 bases, with 11 bases lying between them. The CDR3 contains 15 residues. Germline values: CDR1 SGHTA, CDR2 FQGNSA. In nucleotides, the CDR3 is TGTGCCAGCAGCCCGCGTCAGAGCTCTGGAAACACCATATATTTT. Protein: CASSPRQSSGNTIYF.

This sequence joins TRBV7-2 and TRBJ2-1; 11 nucleotides match TRBD2. Germline loops: CDR1 SGHTA, CDR2 FQGNSA. J gave up 3 bases and V 5 bases, and 9 bases lay outside the gene matches. This CDR3 has 17 residues. CDR3 sequence (DNA): TGTGCCAGCAGCAAGTACTCCGGGACTAGCGGCTACAATGAGCAGTTCTTC. Amino acids: CASSKYSGTSGYNEQFF.

This clone appeared once. V is TRBV15 and J is TRBJ1-3; D uncertain. CDR1 LNHNV and CDR2 YYDKDF come from the germline V gene (reference sequence). The CDR3 consists of 15 residues. The germline V and J ends were trimmed by 3 bases and 1 base, with 10 bases remaining between them. The CDR3 spells CATSRDYSSGNTIYF. CDR3 in DNA: TGTGCCACCAGCAGGGATTATAGTTCTGGAAACACCATATATTTT.

The rearrangement uses TRBV13 and TRBJ1-3, with TRBD1 matching over 9 bases. Germline V lookup: CDR1 PRHDT, CDR2 FYEKMQ (reference sequence). The J segment lost 5 bases and the V segment lost 4 bases, leaving 3 bases of the junction unmatched. The CDR3 is 14 amino acids. CDR3 residues: CASSSTGGRNTIYF. CDR3 in DNA: TGTGCCAGCAGCTCTACAGGGGGCCGAAACACCATATATTTT.